This T cell receptor beta chain was recorded in a study of CD8 T cells in Susac syndrome. The germline V gene encodes CDR1 LGHNA and CDR2 YSLEER. The CDR3 has 16 residues. Trimming cost V 1 base and J 0 bases, with 10 bases left between them. The patients who served as multiple sclerosis controls were treatment-naive and had stable or active relapsing-remitting disease that fulfilled the revised McDonald criteria. Bulk CD8+ and CD4+ cells came from magnetic negative isolation; CD8+ TEMRA by FACS. With random hexamers, reverse transcription was performed on about 0.45 to 1 ug of RNA. The immunoSEQ assay covered 54 Vbeta and 13 Jbeta segments for CDR3. One entry per CDR3 protein, called by TCRdb with MiXCR from the immunoSEQ multiplex PCR reads. Among about 120,000 distinct CDR3 sequences listed, more than 85% were seen once. The study, taken as a whole, reports: The study's TCR sequencing and HLA analysis covered a relatively small number of individuals, and the study acknowledged this.

Concerning this clonotype: As yet, its antigen is unknown.

V and J are TRBV4-3 and TRBJ2-4, with D unresolved. The receptor's source is a human donor with multiple sclerosis. Sequencing used CD4+ T cells from PBMCs. CDR3 region: CASSQGMRLAKNIQYF. The CDR3 nucleotides are TGCGCCAGCAGCCAAGGGATGCGCTTAGCCAAAAACATTCAGTACTTC.